In its sample, the clone carrying this TCR beta chain was seen once. Use of 60 Vbeta and 13 Jbeta primers characterized the PCR. Here immunoSEQ multiplex PCR was the method, and the copy in TCRdb shows in-frame clones only, minus some. The sample has roughly 140,000 clones, roughly 80% seen once; the top ten hold about 1.3%. The data derive from a study of cytomegalovirus exposure and HLA in healthy donors. Across the whole study: Early released data comprised 80 million to 100 million unique TCRs from HLA-typed donors. 81% of 300 to 450 genotyped donors fell in the Caucasian-associated ancestry cluster.

From germline, CDR1 is SGHTA and CDR2 FQGNSA. The CDR3 runs 15 residues. With 5 bases clipped from V and 10 bases from J, the junction kept 8 bases outside the gene matches. This receptor was taken from a man aged 18 to 30 in good health and CMV-seronegative. The chain combines TRBV7-2 with TRBJ2-1, with 13 bases identical to TRBD2. Sequencing was done on a sample of PBMCs. The CDR3 sequence is CASSLGLAGVEEQFF. Here the CDR3 DNA reads TGTGCCAGCAGCCTCGGACTAGCGGGAGTCGAAGAGCAGTTCTTC.